This T cell receptor (beta chain) was profiled in a study of T-cell memory formation after mild COVID-19. Study-wide background: TCR clusters were largely donor specific.

This clonotype was observed a handful of times. The antigen is undetermined. Losses at the gene ends were 0 bases for V and 6 bases for J; bases not matched to a gene: 9. The CDR3 spans 17 residues. Germline values: CDR1 KGHSH, CDR2 LQKENI. TCRdb fed the 5' RACE reads into MiXCR, producing one record per CDR3 protein. This sample has about 210,000 distinct CDR3 sequences, with 27% found just once. Study-wide points: CD4+ contracting clones lay mainly in CM and EM, CD8+ ones in EMRA.

Sequenced material: PBMCs or a T cell subset sorted from them (not recorded which). This chain connects TRBV18 to TRBJ2-3, with 10 positions matching TRBD2. The clonotype comes from an adult woman who had mild COVID-19 (a few samples of this study predate the infection). Cell type and time point are not known. The CDR3 sequence: CASSPPSSGGALDTQYF. The DNA for the CDR3 is TGTGCCAGCTCACCACCGTCCAGCGGGGGGGCCCTGGATACGCAGTATTTT.